This T cell receptor (beta chain) came from a study of T cells in localized non-small cell lung cancer. Broader study findings: Clonality of T cells reached its maximum in uninvolved adjacent lung, surpassing tumor. Appearance in adjacent lung was seen for a median approximately 58 of the top 100 tumor clones. Since sequencing was restricted to only one region of the tumor, intratumor heterogeneity remains a possibility.

On this clone: What it binds is unknown.

CDR1 SGHVS and CDR2 FQNEAQ come from the germline V gene. V was cut by 6 bases and J by 4 bases, with 18 bases left in between. The CDR3 spans 15 residues. Only in-frame clones appear in the TCRdb table, and some are missing; sequencing was by immunoSEQ multiplex PCR. The sample carries 90,000 to 95,000 clones, about 87% recorded once. Sequencing used peripheral blood, obtained before any cancer treatment. The origin of this receptor is a man between 40 and 75 years old with stage I squamous cell lung carcinoma. The V gene is TRBV7-8, the J gene TRBJ1-1, with D possibly TRBD1 on 5 matching bases. This chain's CDR3 is CASRAFWTSTTEAFF. CDR3 nucleotides: TGTGCCAGCAGGGCCTTTTGGACAAGCACCACTGAAGCTTTCTTT.